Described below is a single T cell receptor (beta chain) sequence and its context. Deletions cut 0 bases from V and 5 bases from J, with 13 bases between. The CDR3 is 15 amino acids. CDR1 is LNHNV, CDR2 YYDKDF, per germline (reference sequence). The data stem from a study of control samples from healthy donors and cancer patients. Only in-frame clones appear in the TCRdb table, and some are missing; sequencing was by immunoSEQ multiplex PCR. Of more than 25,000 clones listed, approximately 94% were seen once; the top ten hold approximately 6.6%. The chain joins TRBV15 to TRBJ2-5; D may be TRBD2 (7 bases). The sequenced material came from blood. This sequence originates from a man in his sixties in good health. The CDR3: CATSRDPGGGETQYF. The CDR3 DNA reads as TGTGCCACCAGCAGAGATCCGGGGGGCGGTGAGACCCAGTACTTC.